These T cell receptor beta chains were read from a single sample in a study of technical replicates of blood from four donors. The repertoire was sequenced with immunoSEQ multiplex PCR; TCRdb's copy has only in-frame clones and lacks some. The data contain approximately 79,000 clones, just under 95% of them singletons. The source material was T cells isolated from PBMCs. The receptors derive from a human donor in good health. CDR3s include the opening cysteine and the closing phenylalanine or tryptophan. Fields, in order: D gene, J gene, V gene, clone size, CDR3 protein, CDR3 DNA. The D gene is left open where the match is weak. Clone size, where shown, is once, few, many, or a class for clones that have expanded.

>.|TRBJ1-2|TRBV7-8|.
CASSLAGGRGTF
TGTGCCAGCAGCTTAGCGGGGGGAAGGGGCACCTTC
>.|TRBJ1-1|TRBV13|.
CASSSSTELNGVEAFF
TGTGCCAGCAGCTCCTCGACAGAGCTCAATGGAGTTGAAGCTTTCTTT
>.|TRBJ2-5|TRBV6-1|.
CATTQYPQDSETQYF
TGTGCCACTACGCAATACCCTCAAGACAGCGAGACCCAGTACTTC
>TRBD1|TRBJ1-4|TRBV7-9|.
CASSSGTGGGKLFF
TGTGCCAGCAGCTCCGGGACAGGGGGCGGGAAACTGTTTTTT
>TRBD2|TRBJ2-7|TRBV4-2|.
CASTANGPSGSYEQYF
TGTGCCAGCACCGCCAACGGGCCTAGCGGGTCCTACGAGCAGTACTTC
>TRBD2|TRBJ2-2|TRBV7-9|few
CASGLATNTGELFF
TGTGCCAGCGGACTAGCGACGAACACCGGGGAGCTGTTTTTT
>.|TRBJ2-2|TRBV6-6|.
CASIQTGGNTGELFF
TGTGCCAGCATCCAGACGGGTGGGAACACCGGGGAGCTGTTTTTT
>TRBD2|TRBJ2-3|TRBV18|.
CASTSGIRTDTQYF
TGTGCCAGCACTAGCGGGATTCGCACAGATACGCAGTATTTT
>.|TRBJ1-2|TRBV6-5|.
CASSYSEGQSNYGYTF
TGTGCCAGCAGTTACTCGGAAGGACAGTCTAACTATGGCTACACCTTC
>TRBD2|TRBJ2-5|TRBV25-1|.
CASSEWGGSEETQYF
TGTGCCAGCAGTGAATGGGGCGGGAGTGAAGAGACCCAGTACTTC
>.|TRBJ1-1|TRBV7-2|.
CASSEQTVYTEAFF
TGTGCCAGCAGCGAACAGACAGTTTACACTGAAGCTTTCTTT
>TRBD2|TRBJ2-7|TRBV20-1|.
CRGGRGGEQYF
TGCAGGGGCGGGAGAGGAGGCGAGCAGTACTTC
>.|TRBJ1-5|TRBV5-1|.
CASRYSDRIGQPQHF
TGCGCCAGCAGATATTCCGACAGAATAGGACAGCCCCAGCATTTT
>.|TRBJ2-7|TRBV30|.
CAWSDIAIWDEQYF
TGTGCCTGGAGCGACATTGCTATCTGGGACGAGCAGTACTTC
>TRBD1|TRBJ2-1|TRBV7-2|once
CASSTGTGGPYTENEQFF
TGTGCCAGCAGCACCGGGACAGGGGGCCCTTACACAGAGAATGAGCAGTTCTTC
>TRBD2|TRBJ2-7|TRBV11-2|.
CASSQDGLANYEQYF
TGTGCCAGCAGCCAAGACGGACTAGCGAACTACGAGCAGTACTTC
>TRBD2|TRBJ2-1|TRBV5-6|once
CASSLVIAGSYNEQFF
TGTGCCAGCAGCTTGGTGATAGCGGGGTCCTACAATGAGCAGTTCTTC
>TRBD1|TRBJ1-1|TRBV6-1|.
CASSEVSGGMTEAFF
TGTGCCAGCAGTGAAGTGTCAGGGGGAATGACTGAAGCTTTCTTT
>.|TRBJ2-7|TRBV6-1|.
CASSVTQGVYEQYF
TGTGCCAGCAGTGTGACACAAGGGGTTTACGAGCAGTACTTC
>.|TRBJ1-4|TRBV9|.
CASSPWGGPTNEKLFF
TGTGCCAGCAGCCCTTGGGGGGGGCCCACTAATGAAAAACTGTTTTTT
>.|TRBJ1-3|TRBV9|.
CASSVVEASGNTIYF
TGTGCCAGCAGCGTAGTAGAGGCCTCTGGAAACACCATATATTTT
>TRBD1|TRBJ2-7|TRBV13|.
CASSPGTASPHSYEQYF
TGTGCCAGCAGCCCCGGGACAGCCTCCCCGCACTCCTACGAGCAGTACTTC
>TRBD1|TRBJ1-3|TRBV29-1|.
CSVESTGAAGNTIYF
TGCAGCGTTGAATCGACAGGGGCCGCTGGAAACACCATATATTTT
>.|TRBJ2-1|TRBV9|once
CASSDGGGNRVNEQFF
TGTGCCAGCAGCGACGGGGGAGGAAATAGGGTAAATGAGCAGTTCTTC
>.|TRBJ2-2|TRBV7-9|.
CASSLFQGMDTGELFF
TGTGCCAGCAGCTTATTTCAGGGCATGGACACCGGGGAGCTGTTTTTT
>.|TRBJ2-7|TRBV6-1|.
CASRGGWDEQYF
TGTGCCAGCAGGGGGGGTTGGGACGAGCAGTACTTC
>TRBD1|TRBJ1-2|TRBV2|.
CASSEIGTGIHNYGYTF
TGTGCCAGCAGTGAAATCGGGACAGGGATACATAACTATGGCTACACCTTC
>.|TRBJ1-2|TRBV15|few
CATSRVQGAYGYTF
TGTGCCACCAGCAGAGTACAGGGTGCCTATGGCTACACCTTC
>.|TRBJ2-1|TRBV30|few
CAWRDSIVNEQFF
TGTGCCTGGCGGGACTCCATTGTCAATGAGCAGTTCTTC
>.|TRBJ2-1|TRBV18|.
CASSPPGFGAPIDEQFF
TGTGCCAGCTCACCACCCGGCTTTGGGGCGCCCATCGATGAGCAGTTCTTC
>.|TRBJ1-5|TRBV9|.
CASSVYPGFNQPQHF
TGTGCCAGCAGCGTATACCCAGGGTTCAATCAGCCCCAGCATTTT
>TRBD2|TRBJ2-1|TRBV2|.
CASSGDSSSGRIDEQFF
TGTGCCAGCAGTGGGGACAGTTCTAGCGGGAGGATAGATGAGCAGTTCTTC
>TRBD2|TRBJ2-1|TRBV7-2|.
CASSLIYSGTFLKYNEQFF
TGTGCCAGCAGCTTAATTTATAGCGGGACCTTCCTGAAATACAATGAGCAGTTCTTC
>TRBD1|TRBJ1-1|TRBV29-1|.
CSVNSVSGGFTEAFF
TGCAGCGTTAATTCTGTCTCAGGGGGATTCACTGAAGCTTTCTTT
>.|TRBJ1-5|TRBV10-3|few
CAISDSGDQPQHF
TGTGCCATCAGTGACTCGGGGGATCAGCCCCAGCATTTT
>.|TRBJ1-1|TRBV6-5|.
CASSYKGHFEAFF
TGTGCCAGCAGTTACAAAGGACACTTTGAAGCTTTCTTT
>.|TRBJ1-5|TRBV19|.
CASSIERGNNQPQHF
TGTGCCAGTAGTATAGAAAGGGGAAACAATCAGCCCCAGCATTTT
>.|TRBJ2-2|TRBV7-2|.
CASSFRLPKANTGELFF
TGTGCCAGCAGCTTCCGCCTACCCAAAGCGAACACCGGGGAGCTGTTTTTT
>TRBD1|TRBJ1-4|TRBV5-1|few
CASSLGQVTEKLFF
TGCGCCAGCAGCTTAGGACAGGTGACCGAAAAACTGTTTTTT
>.|TRBJ2-7|TRBV5-1|.
CASSLNTGFYEQYF
TGCGCCAGCAGCTTGAATACAGGTTTCTACGAGCAGTACTTC
>TRBD1|TRBJ2-5|TRBV10-2|.
CASSEYNRGHETQYF
TGCGCCAGCAGTGAGTATAACAGGGGCCACGAGACCCAGTACTTC
>.|TRBJ2-3|TRBV4-1|.
CASSLGFAGDTQYF
TGCGCCAGCAGCTTGGGTTTCGCGGGAGATACGCAGTATTTT
>TRBD2|TRBJ2-1|TRBV4-1|.
CASSHPRGISGRGNNEQFF
TGCGCCAGCAGCCACCCCAGGGGGATCAGCGGGAGGGGAAACAATGAGCAGTTCTTC
>TRBD1|TRBJ1-4|TRBV30|few
CAWSVWTGGNEKLFF
TGTGCCTGGAGTGTTTGGACAGGGGGTAATGAAAAACTGTTTTTT
>.|TRBJ1-4|TRBV30|few
CAWSNSGATNEKLFF
TGTGCCTGGAGTAATTCGGGAGCAACTAATGAAAAACTGTTTTTT
>.|TRBJ2-7|TRBV6-1|.
CASSVVERLSEQYF
TGTGCCAGCAGTGTTGTCGAGAGACTATCCGAGCAGTACTTC
>.|TRBJ2-1|TRBV19|.
CASRSGGQGGGNEQFF
TGTGCCAGTAGATCCGGTGGGCAGGGAGGCGGGAATGAGCAGTTCTTC
>TRBD2|TRBJ2-1|TRBV23-1|.
CASSQGTSGRSWYNEQFF
TGCGCCAGCAGTCAAGGGACTAGCGGGAGGTCCTGGTACAATGAGCAGTTCTTC
>.|TRBJ1-2|TRBV28|.
CASSRGLGYTF
TGTGCCAGCAGTAGAGGTCTGGGCTACACCTTC
>.|TRBJ2-1|TRBV27|.
CASRVSVQFYNEQFF
TGTGCCAGCAGAGTATCGGTACAGTTTTACAATGAGCAGTTCTTC
>TRBD1|TRBJ1-2|TRBV5-1|.
CASSLTGDYGYTF
TGCGCCAGCAGCTTGACAGGGGACTATGGCTACACCTTC
>.|TRBJ1-1|TRBV29-1|once
CSVQVIVAEAFF
TGCAGCGTTCAGGTTATTGTGGCTGAAGCTTTCTTT
>TRBD1|TRBJ2-5|TRBV7-6|.
CASSDRQGRETQYF
TGTGCCAGCAGTGATAGACAGGGGCGTGAGACCCAGTACTTC
>TRBD2|TRBJ2-5|TRBV7-3|.
CASSAGLAGETQYF
TGTGCCAGCAGCGCGGGACTAGCGGGGGAGACCCAGTACTTC
>.|TRBJ2-7|TRBV28|.
CASMSVIDEQYF
TGTGCCAGCATGTCAGTTATCGACGAGCAGTACTTC
>TRBD1|TRBJ1-2|TRBV28|.
CASSYRGPPDPNYGYTF
TGTGCCAGCAGTTACAGGGGACCGCCTGACCCTAACTATGGCTACACCTTC
>.|TRBJ2-5|TRBV5-8|.
CASSYQQTQYF
TGTGCCAGCAGCTATCAACAAACCCAGTACTTC
>TRBD2|TRBJ2-5|TRBV29-1|.
CSVRTSGKQETQYF
TGCAGCGTCAGGACTAGCGGTAAACAAGAGACCCAGTACTTC
>TRBD1|TRBJ2-3|TRBV5-1|.
CASSSLTGGRKNTQYF
TGCGCCAGCAGCTCTCTGACAGGGGGTCGGAAAAATACGCAGTATTTT